The present entry profiles one TCR beta chain with its context. The target of this receptor is not known. Base-call qualities are not available, and no considerably larger clone is one nucleotide away. The source of the sample is a study of cytomegalovirus exposure and HLA in healthy donors (dated by TCRdb to 2015 to 2018). Notes on the research overall: According to a later analysis, the 120 or so validation repertoires were produced on the same platform as the 700 or so repertoires of the first cohort. To predict cytomegalovirus infection status, the study combined high-throughput TCR immunosequencing, statistical association of individual TCRs with disease status, and machine learning. The aim of the study was to test whether cataloging public T cell receptors could identify signatures of past pathogen exposure. In addition to the first cohort of around 670 subjects, a separate validation cohort of approximately 120 different subjects was used. Study-level results and caveats: While some public TCRs were present in many individuals, most TCR sequences turned up only very rarely across donors. In the study, approximately 150 TCR beta chains were listed as associated with cytomegalovirus. A later analysis lacked HLA typing for the validation cohort, so it scored co-occurrence in that cohort across all 110 or so repertoires. Subsequent analysis determined that TCRs grouped into clusters in the first cohort also showed a tendency toward co-occurrence across the roughly 110 validation repertoires, and approximately 94% of cluster scores exceeded 0. It was suggested by the authors that the approach could potentially be generalized to other disease states and immunological phenotypes. In vitro tests confirmed that a few of the cytomegalovirus-associated TCR beta chains recognize cytomegalovirus antigens. The classifier was reported to diagnose cytomegalovirus status with high specificity and sensitivity in both the original and validation cohorts.

V loses 3 bases at its end and J loses 8 bases; junction bases beyond the gene matches: 1. CDR1 and CDR2, looked up from the germline V gene, are SGHVS and FQNEAQ. From cysteine to phenylalanine, the CDR3 is 12 amino acids long. Kept here is only the CDR3 DNA, which spans 36 bases and is read in frame from base 1. The donors belonged to the validation cohort of roughly 120 subjects, which was separate from the 666-subject first cohort. Libraries came from the immunoSEQ multiplex PCR assay. The authors' pipeline ran thus. A statistical classification framework was developed to diagnose cytomegalovirus status using the catalog of TCR beta chain sequences. The clones in this table, taken by TCRdb from immuneACCESS, are in-frame only. Not every clone is retained; where verified, under half of the shortfall comes from an unresolved V gene, and the cause of the rest is unknown. The V and J calls and clone size are taken from that table; D and trimming were inferred from the DNA. In all, the sample holds 150,000 to 200,000 clones, and 75% to 85% of those were seen once. Of the sample, 13% falls within the top ten clones.

Sequenced material: PBMCs. This receptor was taken from a woman in her thirties in good health and CMV-seropositive. The chain uses TRBV7-8 and TRBJ2-1; TRBD2 agrees with 7 junctional bases. The DNA sequence reads TGTGCCAGCAGCTTGGGACTATATGAGCAGTTCTTC. Its coded protein is CASSLGLYEQFF.